This TCR beta chain derives from a study of vaccination and CD4 T cells after COVID-19. Whole-study context: Collection of post-COVID samples occurred a median 101 days after diagnosis, spanning a range of 35 to 161. The cells in question were stimulated using overlapping spike peptides derived from SARS-CoV-2, HCoV-NL63, HCoV-OC43 and HCoV-229E. Each of the control cultures got a CEFX pool, an HIV-1 Nef pool, or no peptide.

With respect to this clonotype: What it binds is unknown.

Described treatment: approximately nine-day PBMC culture with coronavirus spike peptide pools or control peptides (ViraFEST assay). In the ViraFEST assay, peptide-pool expansion preceded TCR sequencing of expanded clonotypes. The Oncomine TCR Beta short-read assay generated sequence data from the DNA of cultured CD4+ T cells. MiXCR was run by TCRdb on the PCR reads, yielding one entry per CDR3 protein. The sample has roughly 17,000 distinct CDR3 sequences; more than 45% are singletons. Sequences were obtained from CD4+ T cells from blood, cultured in vitro. The clonotype comes from a human donor who had recovered from COVID-19.

CDR3 nucleotide sequence: TGTGCCAGCAGGAGGGGGCCCAGTGGGGAGCAGTACTTC. Its translation: CASRRGPSGEQYF. The chain uses TRBV6-1 and TRBJ2-7; 7 bases agree with TRBD1. Germline lookup yields CDR1 MNHNS and CDR2 SASEGT. The CDR3 contains 13 residues. Trimming removed 6 bases from V and 7 bases from J; junction bases left unmatched: 9.